Listed here is a single TCR beta chain. The record originates from a study of blood T cell repertoires in COVID-19. The CDR3 is 15 residues long. J lost 5 bases, V lost 2 bases, and 7 bases had no gene match. Germline V gene lookup returns CDR1 MNHEY and CDR2 SVGAGI. Libraries were prepared by immunoSEQ multiplex PCR; TCRdb keeps only in-frame clonotypes and omits some of them. The sample includes approximately 28,000 clones, roughly nine tenths of them seen just once. The gene calls are TRBV6-5 and TRBJ1-2; 8 nucleotides align to TRBD1. Sequenced input: peripheral blood. This sequence was found in a man between 65 and 85 years old with active or convalescent COVID-19. CDR3 in amino acids: CASSYTTGAGYGYTF. The CDR3 region has the DNA TGTGCCAGCAGTTACACGACAGGGGCAGGATATGGCTACACCTTC.